The entry that follows covers one T cell receptor (beta chain) sequence. What antigen it recognizes has not been identified. No base-level quality is on record; no much larger clone is a single base apart. Libraries were constructed by the immunoSEQ multiplex PCR assay. For the multiplex PCR, a mixture combining 60 forward primers for TCR Vbeta segments and 13 reverse primers for TCR Jbeta segments was used. A multiplex PCR assay on genomic DNA amplified the CDR3 region of rearranged TCR beta genes. Amplified TCR beta libraries were sequenced as 87-base-pair reads on the Illumina HiSeq System. Per the source publication's procedure: A later analysis tallied tens of millions of unique TCR beta chains across the roughly 610 repertoires, and about 12 million of those chains were shared by two or more donors. A nearest-neighbor algorithm error-corrected the raw reads and collapsed the reads into unique sequences, merging closely related sequences to remove PCR and sequencing errors. To assign V, D and J gene segments, CDR3 sequences were aligned to IMGT reference sequences. Each retained sequence needed at least a six-nucleotide match to both a V gene segment and a J gene segment. Rearrangements were classified as productive when the CDR3 lacked stop codons and remained in frame with V and J, and all other rearrangements were classified as non-productive. CDR3 was defined according to IMGT convention as the region running from the second conserved V-encoded cysteine to the conserved J-encoded phenylalanine. Sequences without an unambiguous match to a single V gene segment were excluded from the earlier analysis of about 600 of the donors. In an earlier analysis of 587 of the donors, V segments were called functional above 56.7% productive rearrangements and were called segregating when the between-donor standard deviation exceeded 5%. To diagnose cytomegalovirus status from the catalog of TCR beta chain sequences, a statistical classification framework was built. In a later analysis, V and J genes were assigned by comparing TCR nucleotide sequences against IMGT/GENE-DB human TR gene sequences. A later analysis assigned CDR3 sequences and most-parsimonious VDJ recombination scenarios with the TCRdist pipeline. In a later analysis, each TCR beta chain was defined by its CDR3 amino acid sequence together with its V-gene family, and reads without a unique V-gene family were excluded. In a later analysis, approximately 590 highly shared, low-generation-probability nucleotide sequences were removed to address suspected cross-contamination and a sequencing artifact. For each public chain, a later analysis derived a clonal expansion index from normalized ranks of inferred template counts within each repertoire. In a later analysis, generation probabilities were computed using a VDJ recombination model fitted to out-of-frame rearrangements, and the results were checked against IGoR. In a later analysis, hypergeometric tests were used to score TCR-TCR, TCR-HLA and TCR-CMV co-occurrence, with a repertoire-size bias correction applied to TCR pairs. To estimate false discovery rates, a later analysis permuted the HLA or CMV assignments 20 times. In a later analysis, co-occurring TCRs were grouped using DBSCAN, and TCRdist sequence similarity was added for clustering within HLA-allele-positive subsets. For co-occurrence clustering, repertoires with fewer than 30,000 or more than 120,000 public chains were excluded, along with five or six repertoires with anomalous nucleotide sharing. Drawn from immuneACCESS, this table holds only the in-frame rearrangements with V and J called that TCRdb kept. Clones are partly lost; checked studies trace under half to an unresolved V gene and leave the rest unexplained. V, J and clone size reflect that table, while D and trimming were determined from the DNA. The sample table shows 190,000 or so clones, and around 86% are seen once. The ten largest clones take up more than 1.5% of the sample.

The source of the sample is a study of cytomegalovirus exposure and HLA in healthy donors (dated by TCRdb to 2017 to 2019). The study in broad terms: An earlier analysis of more than 550 of the donors reported about 260 Gb of sequence data and approximately 120 million unique TCR beta sequences obtained from 180 million or so T cells. Both class I and class II loci were covered by HLA typing, at four-digit resolution. An early release covering roughly 600 HLA-typed donors comprised 250 to 350 gigabases of sequencing data and tens of millions of unique TCR sequences. In a later genetic analysis, genome-wide SNP genotypes for about 55% of the 666 donors were used, and that subset was treated as a discovery cohort. The study was designed to test whether signatures of past pathogen exposure could be identified by cataloging public T cell receptors. A separate validation cohort of 100 to 150 different subjects was used in addition to the 666-subject first cohort. High-throughput TCR immunosequencing, statistical association of individual TCRs with disease status, and machine learning were combined to predict cytomegalovirus infection status. Using immunosequencing, the study profiled T cell repertoires from approximately 700 subjects and related those repertoires to cytomegalovirus serostatus. Every discovery cohort repertoire had been produced on one sequencing platform. In a later analysis, previously published TCR beta repertoires from 600 to 850 donors were re-analyzed and high-resolution HLA genotyping was added so that TCR occurrence patterns could be studied. Of the roughly 400 genotyped donors, about 80% fell in the genetic ancestry cluster associated with self-reported Caucasian donors. To decide whether each TCR beta V gene segment behaved as functional or pseudogenic, an earlier analysis of some 600 of the donors relied on high-throughput TCR beta sequencing. The number of typed donors differed by locus: about 629-630 for A, B, C, DRB1 and DQB1; some 500 for DQA1; 606 for DPA1; and roughly 490 for DPB1. Roughly 5 DR-DQ haplotypes were handled as single units for association and clustering, since linkage in the cohort was strong. On average, 235,054 unique TCR beta nucleotide sequences were sequenced per donor among 398 genotyped donors of the cohort, with around 19% of those sequences being non-productive. Donor age, sex, ethnicity and CMV serostatus were collected together with the repertoire data. Rather than drawing on any new phenotypic data, the later analysis identified candidate immune exposures from TCR beta sequences and the way those sequences occurred across donors. The full study reports these points: The classifier was reported to diagnose cytomegalovirus status with high specificity and sensitivity in both the original cohort and the validation cohort. Several of the top co-occurrence clusters appeared to be linked to parvovirus B19, influenza, CMV and Epstein-Barr virus, according to a later analysis. A few of the identified cytomegalovirus-associated TCR beta chains were confirmed in vitro to be specific for cytomegalovirus antigens. Specific HLA alleles were associated with 15,000 to 20,000 TCR beta sequences at a false discovery rate of 0.05 in a later analysis. Linkage disequilibrium might explain the correlated functional status among segregating V segments, but an unknown experimental factor could not be excluded. Roughly uniform sequencing depth across donors was assumed in presence/absence analyses, although this assumption may not hold. Most TCR sequences were observed very rarely across donors, whereas some public TCRs were present in many individuals. Compared with equally common non-associated chains, HLA-associated TCR beta chains in a later analysis were more clonally expanded and had lower generation probabilities. Broadly in line with IMGT annotations, most TCR beta V segments showed up in productive rearrangements about 90% or about 30% of the time in an earlier analysis of approximately 600 of the donors. Some IMGT-functional V segments, including TRBV6-2 and TRBV6-3, could not be told apart with the 87-base-pair reads, so those segments were excluded. The authors suggested that the approach could potentially be generalized to other disease states and immunological phenotypes. In a later analysis, TCR association rates were found to vary across HLA loci, with the most associated TCRs seen for DRB1 alleles and the fewest for HLA-C alleles. V-gene and J-gene trimming of TCR beta chains was associated with a missense DCLRE1C variant in a later genetic analysis, and the association was replicated in an independent cohort. The study gave a list of under 200 TCR beta chains associated with cytomegalovirus. Only TCR beta chains were sequenced in this cohort, and the absence of alpha or paired-chain data limited detectable features. The only immune exposure information available for the cohort was CMV serostatus. A further reported finding was that TCR beta sequences accurately predicted the HLA-A and HLA-B alleles for most subjects in the first cohort. A later genetic analysis reported fewer N-insertions in productive TCRs among donors in an Asian-associated ancestry cluster than the roughly 700-donor mean. A group of highly shared sequence variants was considered likely to be a technical artifact of the sequencing pipeline. A later analysis found that most CMV-associated TCR beta chains appeared HLA-restricted, with HLA associations seemingly driven largely by CMV exposure. Because counts were too low, about 18 rarely observed V segments, including chromosome 9 orphons, were excluded from the earlier analysis of under 650 of the donors. Strong co-occurrence of HLA alleles, especially DR and DQ, made assigning TCR associations to individual alleles difficult. Because HLA typing was unavailable for some donors at each locus, only the typed subset was used in association tests.

The cohort was made up of around 720 healthy bone marrow donors. At the time of sampling, every cohort member was nominally healthy, though immune exposures that went unrecorded were likely present. The donor was CMV seronegative and belonged to the group of 320 or so seronegative cohort members. A peripheral blood sample was collected from each donor, and TCR beta sequencing was performed on peripheral blood mononuclear cells. The Qiagen DNeasy Blood Extraction Kit was used to extract genomic DNA from the blood cell samples. Looking up the germline V gene yields CDR1 SGHRS and CDR2 YFSETQ. The CDR3 covers 18 residues, taking in both the cysteine and the phenylalanine. Just the 54-base CDR3 DNA is kept, in frame starting at base 1. Cut back by 0 bases and 1 base, the V and J ends lie 19 bases apart.

The chain links TRBV5-1 with TRBJ1-1; 6 matching bases give a weak D call of TRBD1. The sequence came from a man aged 50 or older in good health and CMV-seronegative. Sequencing was performed on PBMCs. The CDR3 protein is CASSLGRSYTGTNTEAFF. The DNA sequence is TGCGCCAGCAGCTTGGGTCGGTCATATACAGGGACGAACACTGAAGCTTTCTTT.